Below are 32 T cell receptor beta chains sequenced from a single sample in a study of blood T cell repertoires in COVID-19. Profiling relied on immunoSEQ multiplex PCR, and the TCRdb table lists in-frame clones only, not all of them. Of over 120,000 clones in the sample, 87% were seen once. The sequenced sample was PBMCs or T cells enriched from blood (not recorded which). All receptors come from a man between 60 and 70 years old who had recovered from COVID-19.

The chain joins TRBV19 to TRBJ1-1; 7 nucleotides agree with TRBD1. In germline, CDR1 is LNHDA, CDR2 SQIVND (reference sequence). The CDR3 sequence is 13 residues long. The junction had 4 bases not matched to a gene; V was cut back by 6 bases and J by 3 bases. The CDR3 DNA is TGTGCCAGTAGGGCAGGGGGATACACTGAAGCTTTCTTT. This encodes CASRAGGYTEAFF. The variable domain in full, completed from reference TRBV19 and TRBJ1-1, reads DGGITQSPKYLFRKEGQNVTLSCEQNLNHDAMYWYRQDPGQGLRLIYYSQIVNDFQKGDIAEGYSVSREKKESFPLTVTSAQKNPTAFYLCASRAGGYTEAFFGQGTRLTVV.

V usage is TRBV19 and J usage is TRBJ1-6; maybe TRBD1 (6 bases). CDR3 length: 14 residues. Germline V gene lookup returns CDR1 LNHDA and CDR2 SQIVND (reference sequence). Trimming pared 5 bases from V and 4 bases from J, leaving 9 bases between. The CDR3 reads CASSLTGYNSPLHF. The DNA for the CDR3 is TGTGCCAGTAGTCTCACAGGGTATAATTCACCCCTCCACTTT.

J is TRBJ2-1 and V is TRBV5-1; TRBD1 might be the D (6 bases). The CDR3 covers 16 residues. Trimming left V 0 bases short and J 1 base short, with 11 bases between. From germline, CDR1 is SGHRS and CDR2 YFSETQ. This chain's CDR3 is CASSLEIQGSYNEQFF. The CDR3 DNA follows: TGCGCCAGCAGCTTGGAAATACAGGGATCCTACAATGAGCAGTTCTTC.

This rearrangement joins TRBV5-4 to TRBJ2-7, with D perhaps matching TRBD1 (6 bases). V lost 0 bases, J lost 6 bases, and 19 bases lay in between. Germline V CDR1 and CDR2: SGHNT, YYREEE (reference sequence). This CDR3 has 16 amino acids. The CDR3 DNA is TGTGCCAGCAGCTTGGAGGCCTTACAGGGCTTGGGCGAGCAGTACTTC. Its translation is CASSLEALQGLGEQYF.

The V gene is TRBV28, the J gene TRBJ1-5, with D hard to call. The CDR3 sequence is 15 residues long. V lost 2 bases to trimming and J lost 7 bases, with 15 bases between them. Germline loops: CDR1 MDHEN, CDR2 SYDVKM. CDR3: CASSLLSPNGQPQHF. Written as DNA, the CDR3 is TGTGCCAGCAGTTTACTTTCCCCAAACGGGCAGCCCCAGCATTTT.

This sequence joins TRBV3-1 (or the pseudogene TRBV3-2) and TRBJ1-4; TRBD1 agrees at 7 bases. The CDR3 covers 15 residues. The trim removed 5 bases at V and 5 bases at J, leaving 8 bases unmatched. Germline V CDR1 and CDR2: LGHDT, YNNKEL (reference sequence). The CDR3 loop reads CASSVRGTVNEKLFF. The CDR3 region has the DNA TGTGCCAGCAGCGTAAGGGGGACAGTAAATGAAAAACTGTTTTTT.

Written as DNA, the CDR3 is TGTGCCAGCAGCTTCAACAGGGAAGGGACCCAGTACTTC. Residues: CASSFNREGTQYF. J is TRBJ2-5 and V is TRBV7-9, with a tentative D call TRBD1 (6 bases). V was trimmed by 3 bases and J by 7 bases, leaving 12 bases between them. Germline CDR1 is SEHNR and CDR2 is FQNEAQ (reference sequence). CDR3 length: 13 amino acids.

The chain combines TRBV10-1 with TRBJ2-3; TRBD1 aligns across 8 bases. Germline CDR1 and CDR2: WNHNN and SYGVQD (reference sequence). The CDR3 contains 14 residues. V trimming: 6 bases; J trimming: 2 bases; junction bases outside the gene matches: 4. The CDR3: CASSRDRHTDTQYF. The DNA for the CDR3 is TGCGCCAGCAGCCGGGACAGGCACACAGATACGCAGTATTTT.

This chain's CDR3 is CASSSGLAGSGYYEQYF. CDR3 bases: TGTGCCAGCAGCTCAGGACTAGCGGGTAGCGGCTACTACGAGCAGTACTTC. This chain links TRBV7-6 with TRBJ2-7, with TRBD2 matching 11 bases. CDR1 is SGHVS and CDR2 is FNYEAQ in the germline V gene. J lost 3 bases, V lost 4 bases, and 11 bases had no gene match. This CDR3 spans 17 amino acids.

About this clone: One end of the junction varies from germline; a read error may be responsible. CDR3 sequence: CASSQGDRGIF. The CDR3, as DNA: TGTGCCAGCAGCCAAGGGGACAGGGGCATCTTT. The chain has TRBV3-1 (or the pseudogene TRBV3-2) and TRBJ1-1, with 10 bases matching TRBD1. Per the germline V gene, CDR1 is LGHDT and CDR2 is YNNKEL (reference sequence). CDR3 length: 11 residues.

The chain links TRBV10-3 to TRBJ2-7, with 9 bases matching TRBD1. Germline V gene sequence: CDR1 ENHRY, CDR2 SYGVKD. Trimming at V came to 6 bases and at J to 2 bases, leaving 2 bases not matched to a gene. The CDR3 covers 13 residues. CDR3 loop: CAIRDRGAYEQYF. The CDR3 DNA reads TGTGCCATCAGAGACAGGGGGGCCTACGAGCAGTACTTC.

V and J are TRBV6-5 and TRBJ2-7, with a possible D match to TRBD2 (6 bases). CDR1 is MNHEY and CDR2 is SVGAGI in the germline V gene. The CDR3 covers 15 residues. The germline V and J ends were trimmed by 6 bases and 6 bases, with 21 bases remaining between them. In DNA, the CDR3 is TGTGCCAGCAGGGTGGGGCTAGCGTCCCCTTCCGAGCAGTACTTC. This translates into CASRVGLASPSEQYF.

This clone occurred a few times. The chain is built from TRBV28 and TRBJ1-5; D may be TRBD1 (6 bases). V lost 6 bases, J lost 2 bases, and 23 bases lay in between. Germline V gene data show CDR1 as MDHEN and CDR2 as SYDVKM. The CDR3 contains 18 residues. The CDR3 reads CASRQGGAGTLGNQPQHF. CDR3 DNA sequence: TGTGCCAGCAGGCAAGGGGGGGCCGGGACCTTGGGCAATCAGCCCCAGCATTTT.

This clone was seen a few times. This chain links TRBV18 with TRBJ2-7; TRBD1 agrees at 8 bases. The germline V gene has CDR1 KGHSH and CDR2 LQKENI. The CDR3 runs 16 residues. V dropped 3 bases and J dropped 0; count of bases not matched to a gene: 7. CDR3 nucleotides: TGTGCCAGCTCACCTCGGGAACAGGGGGTCTCCTACGAGCAGTACTTC. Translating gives CASSPREQGVSYEQYF.

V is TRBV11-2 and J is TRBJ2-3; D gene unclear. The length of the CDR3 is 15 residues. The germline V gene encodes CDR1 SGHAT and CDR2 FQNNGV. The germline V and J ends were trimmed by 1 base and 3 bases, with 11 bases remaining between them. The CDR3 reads CASSLVSSLTDTQYF. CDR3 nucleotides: TGTGCCAGCAGCTTAGTGTCTAGTCTTACAGATACGCAGTATTTT. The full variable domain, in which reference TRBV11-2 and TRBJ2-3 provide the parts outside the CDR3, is EAGVAQSPRYKIIEKRQSVAFWCNPISGHATLYWYQQILGQGPKLLIQFQNNGVVDDSQLPKDRFSAERLKGVDSTLKIQPAKLEDSAVYLCASSLVSSLTDTQYFGPGTRLTVL.

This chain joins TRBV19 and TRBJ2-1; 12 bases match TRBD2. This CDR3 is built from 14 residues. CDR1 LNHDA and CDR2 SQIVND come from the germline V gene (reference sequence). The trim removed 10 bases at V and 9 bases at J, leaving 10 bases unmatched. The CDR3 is CATELAGGWGEQFF. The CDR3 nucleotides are TGTGCCACCGAACTAGCGGGAGGTTGGGGTGAGCAGTTCTTC. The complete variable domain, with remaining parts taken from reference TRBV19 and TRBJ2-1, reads DGGITQSPKYLFRKEGQNVTLSCEQNLNHDAMYWYRQDPGQGLRLIYYSQIVNDFQKGDIAEGYSVSREKKESFPLTVTSAQKNPTAFYLCATELAGGWGEQFFGPGTRLTVL.

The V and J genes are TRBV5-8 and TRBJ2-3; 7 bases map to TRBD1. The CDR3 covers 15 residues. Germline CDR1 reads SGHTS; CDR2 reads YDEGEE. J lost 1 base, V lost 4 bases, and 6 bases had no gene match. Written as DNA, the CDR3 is TGTGCCAGCAGCGCAGGGGACAGCCGCACAGATACGCAGTATTTT. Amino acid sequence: CASSAGDSRTDTQYF.

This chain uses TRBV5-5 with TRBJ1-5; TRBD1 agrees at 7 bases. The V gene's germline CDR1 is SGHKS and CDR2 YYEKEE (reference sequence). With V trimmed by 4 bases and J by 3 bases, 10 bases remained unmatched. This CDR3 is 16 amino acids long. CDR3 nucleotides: TGTGCCAGCAGCCCGGACGACAGGGCGAACAATCAGCCCCAGCATTTT. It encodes CASSPDDRANNQPQHF.

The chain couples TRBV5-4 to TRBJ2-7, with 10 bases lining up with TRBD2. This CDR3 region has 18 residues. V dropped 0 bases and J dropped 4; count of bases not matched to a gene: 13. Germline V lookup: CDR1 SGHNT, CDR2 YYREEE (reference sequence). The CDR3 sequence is CASSLAGASGSRAYEQYF. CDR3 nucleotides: TGTGCCAGCAGCTTGGCCGGGGCTAGCGGGAGTAGGGCTTACGAGCAGTACTTC.

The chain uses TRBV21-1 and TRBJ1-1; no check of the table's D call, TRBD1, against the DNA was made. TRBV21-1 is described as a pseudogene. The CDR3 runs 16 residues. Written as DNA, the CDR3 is TGTGCCAGCAGCAAAGTACAAGGCAGGGCCCACACTGAAGCTTTCTTT. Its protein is CASSKVQGRAHTEAFF.

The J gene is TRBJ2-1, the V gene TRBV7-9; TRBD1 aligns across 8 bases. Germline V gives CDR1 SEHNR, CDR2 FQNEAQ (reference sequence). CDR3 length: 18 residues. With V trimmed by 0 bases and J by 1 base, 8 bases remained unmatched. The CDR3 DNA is TGTGCCAGCAGCTTAGCGGGCAGGGGGCCTGAGTCCTACAATGAGCAGTTCTTC. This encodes CASSLAGRGPESYNEQFF.

Written as DNA, the CDR3 is TGTGCCAGCAGCCAAGGGGGCTGGAACACTGAAGCTTTCTTT. This gives the protein CASSQGGWNTEAFF. J is TRBJ1-1 and V is TRBV3-1 (or the pseudogene TRBV3-2), with a weak D call TRBD1 (5 bases). The CDR3 is made up of 14 amino acids. Germline assignment: CDR1 LGHDT and CDR2 YNNKEL (reference sequence). V lost 1 base and J lost 1, with 7 bases in between.

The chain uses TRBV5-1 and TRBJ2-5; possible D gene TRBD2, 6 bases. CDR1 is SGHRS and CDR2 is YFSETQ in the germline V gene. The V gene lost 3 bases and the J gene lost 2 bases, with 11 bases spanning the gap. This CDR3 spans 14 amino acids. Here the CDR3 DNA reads TGCGCCAGCAGCTGGGGACGGGGGCAAGAGACCCAGTACTTC. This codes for CASSWGRGQETQYF.

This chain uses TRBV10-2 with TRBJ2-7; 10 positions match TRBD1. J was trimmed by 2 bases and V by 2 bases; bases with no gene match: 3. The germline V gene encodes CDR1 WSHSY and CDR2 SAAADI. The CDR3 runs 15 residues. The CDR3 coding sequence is TGCGCCAGCAGTGAGGAGGGGACAGGGGCCTACGAGCAGTACTTC. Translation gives CASSEEGTGAYEQYF.

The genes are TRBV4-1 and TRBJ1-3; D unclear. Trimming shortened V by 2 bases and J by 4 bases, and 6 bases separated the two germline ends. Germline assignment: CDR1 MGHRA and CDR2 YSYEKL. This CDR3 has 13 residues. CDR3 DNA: TGCGCCAGCAGCCAACCCCCGGGAAACACCATATATTTT. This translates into CASSQPPGNTIYF.

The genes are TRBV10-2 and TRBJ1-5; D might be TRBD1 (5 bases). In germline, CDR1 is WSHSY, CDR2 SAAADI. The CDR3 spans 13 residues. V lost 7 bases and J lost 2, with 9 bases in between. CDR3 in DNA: TGCGCCAGCACGACAGTTGGCAATCAGCCCCAGCATTTT. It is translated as CASTTVGNQPQHF.

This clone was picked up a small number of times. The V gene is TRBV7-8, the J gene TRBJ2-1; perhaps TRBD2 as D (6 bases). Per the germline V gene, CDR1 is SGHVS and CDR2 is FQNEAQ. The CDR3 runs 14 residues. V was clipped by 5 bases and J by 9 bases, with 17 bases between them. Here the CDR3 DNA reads TGTGCCAGCAGCCCGTTTATGGGTAGCGGTGAGCAGTTCTTC. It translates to CASSPFMGSGEQFF.

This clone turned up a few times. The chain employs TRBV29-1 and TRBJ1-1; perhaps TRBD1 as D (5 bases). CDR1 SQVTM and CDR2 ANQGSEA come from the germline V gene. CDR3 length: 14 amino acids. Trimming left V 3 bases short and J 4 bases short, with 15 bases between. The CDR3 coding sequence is TGCAGCGTTGAGGCCAAGGTAGGGGCCACTGAAGCTTTCTTT. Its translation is CSVEAKVGATEAFF.

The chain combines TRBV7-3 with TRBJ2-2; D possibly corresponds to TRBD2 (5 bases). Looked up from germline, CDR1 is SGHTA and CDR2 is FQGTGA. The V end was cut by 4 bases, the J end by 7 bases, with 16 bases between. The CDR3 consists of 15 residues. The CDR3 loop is CASSSSLNRDGELFF. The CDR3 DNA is TGTGCCAGCAGCTCGTCACTGAATCGGGACGGGGAGCTGTTTTTT.

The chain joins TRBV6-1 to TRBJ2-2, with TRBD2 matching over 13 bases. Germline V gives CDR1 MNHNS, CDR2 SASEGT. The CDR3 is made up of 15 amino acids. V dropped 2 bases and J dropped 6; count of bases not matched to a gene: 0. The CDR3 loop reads CASSETSGGAGELFF. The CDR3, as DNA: TGTGCCAGCAGTGAAACTAGCGGGGGGGCCGGGGAGCTGTTTTTT.

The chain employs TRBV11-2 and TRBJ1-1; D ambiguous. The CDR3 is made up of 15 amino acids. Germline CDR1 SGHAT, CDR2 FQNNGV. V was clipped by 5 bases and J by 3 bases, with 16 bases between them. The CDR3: CASSTRRQVDTEAFF. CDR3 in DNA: TGTGCCAGCAGCACCAGGAGGCAAGTGGACACTGAAGCTTTCTTT.

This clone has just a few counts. In DNA form, the CDR3 reads TGCGCCAGCAGCCACCTGACAGTAAACACTGAAGCTTTCTTT. Protein: CASSHLTVNTEAFF. This rearrangement joins TRBV4-1 to TRBJ1-1; D perhaps matches TRBD1 (5 bases). Trimming cost V 3 bases and J 2 bases, with 10 bases left between them. Germline lookup yields CDR1 MGHRA and CDR2 YSYEKL. CDR3 length equals 14 residues.